The T cell receptor beta chain described here comes from a study of T cells expressing NK-cell markers. Background on the study: It was sorted CD3+CD56+NKG2C+, CD3+CD56+NKG2C- and CD3+CD56-NKG2C+ T cells that supplied the TCR beta repertoires. Just one sequenced donor of eight was HCMV-seronegative, while seven were seropositive. General observations from the study: The dominant NKG2C+ clonotypes represented about 1.0-7.0% of CD8+ T cells in several donors.

TCRdb processed the 5' RACE reads again and assigns one entry to each CDR3 protein, with no DNA. The table counts roughly 180,000 distinct CDR3 sequences; less than 20% lies in the top ten. The CDR3 length is 13 residues. The V gene's germline CDR1 is DFQATT and CDR2 SNEGSKA (reference sequence). To note about this clonotype: Its antigen is currently unknown.

The V call is TRBV20-1, the J call TRBJ1-5. Sequencing was done on a sample of blood T cells: a sorted CD56 or NKG2C T cell subset, CD4+ or CD8+ T cells, or bulk PBMC T cells (not recorded which). The TCR originated in a woman aged 18 to 69 in good health. The CDR3 protein is CSAVKNSNQPQHF.